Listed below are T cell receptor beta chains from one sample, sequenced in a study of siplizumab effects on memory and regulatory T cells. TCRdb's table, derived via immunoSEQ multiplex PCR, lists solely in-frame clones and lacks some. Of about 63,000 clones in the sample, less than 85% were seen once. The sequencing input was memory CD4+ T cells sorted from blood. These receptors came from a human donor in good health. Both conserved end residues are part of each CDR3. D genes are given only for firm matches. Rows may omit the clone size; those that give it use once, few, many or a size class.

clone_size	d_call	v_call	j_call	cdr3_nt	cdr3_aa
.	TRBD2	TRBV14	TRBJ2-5	TGTGCCAGCAGCCAATGGGGTCTAGCGGACCAAGAGACCCAGTACTTC	CASSQWGLADQETQYF
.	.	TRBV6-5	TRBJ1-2	TGTGCCAGCAGTTACCGGCAGGGGTATGGCTACACCTTC	CASSYRQGYGYTF
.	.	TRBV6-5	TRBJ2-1	TGTGCCAGCAAGGCCATCAATGAGCAGTTCTTC	CASKAINEQFF
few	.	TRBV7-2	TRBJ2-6	TGTGCCAGCAGCTTAGCTTTGTTCAACTCTGGGGCCAACGTCCTGACTTTC	CASSLALFNSGANVLTF
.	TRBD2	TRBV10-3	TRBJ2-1	TGTGCCATCAGTGAGTCGACTGCGGGGGGGAGAGGTGAGCAGTTCTTC	CAISESTAGGRGEQFF
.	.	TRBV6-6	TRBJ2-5	TGTGCCAGCAACGATTTCGGTCAGTCCCAAGAGACCCAGTACTTC	CASNDFGQSQETQYF
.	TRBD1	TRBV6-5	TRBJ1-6	TGTGCCAGCAGTTACGAGGGCAGGGGGCGGTCACCCCTCCACTTT	CASSYEGRGRSPLHF
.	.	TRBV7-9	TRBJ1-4	TGTGCCAGCAGCTTAGCGAGAGACGATGAAAAACTGTTTTTT	CASSLARDDEKLFF
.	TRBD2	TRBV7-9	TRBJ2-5	TGTGCCAGCAGCTGGACCGGGACTAGCGGGGGCCAAGAGACCCAGTACTTC	CASSWTGTSGGQETQYF
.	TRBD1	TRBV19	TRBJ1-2	TGTGCCAGTAGTACCGGACAGGCAACTAACTATGGCTACACCTTC	CASSTGQATNYGYTF
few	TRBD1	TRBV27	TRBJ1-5	TGTGCCAGCAGTGGGACAGGGGCACGGCAGCCCCAGCATTTT	CASSGTGARQPQHF
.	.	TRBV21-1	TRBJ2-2	TGTGCCAGCAGCAAAGGGGGGGAGCTGTTTTTT	CASSKGGELFF
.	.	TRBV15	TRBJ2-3	TGTGCCACCAGCAGAGGCGTGATTGGGGGTTCAGATACGCAGTATTTT	CATSRGVIGGSDTQYF
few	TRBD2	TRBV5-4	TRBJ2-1	TGTGCCAGCAGCCGTGCCGGGGGGTCCAACTCCTACAATGAGCAGTTCTTC	CASSRAGGSNSYNEQFF
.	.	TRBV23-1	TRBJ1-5	TGCGCCAGCAGTCAACGCACGAAGAGGTCCCAGGGAAGTAGTCAGCCCCAGCATTTT	CASSQRTKRSQGSSQPQHF
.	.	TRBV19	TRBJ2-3	TGTGCCAGTAGTTCCCCCCGGCAGGGTGGTAGCACAGATACGCAGTATTTT	CASSSPRQGGSTDTQYF
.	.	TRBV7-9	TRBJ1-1	TGTGCCAGCAGCCCTGGGCACGTATTGAACACTGAAGCTTTCTTT	CASSPGHVLNTEAFF
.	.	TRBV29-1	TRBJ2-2	TGCAGCGTGACAGCGAACACCGGGGAGCTGTTTTTT	CSVTANTGELFF
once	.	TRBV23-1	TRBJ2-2	TGCGCCAGCAGTCAATCGTCCGGCGGCGAAACCGGGGAGCTGTTTTTT	CASSQSSGGETGELFF
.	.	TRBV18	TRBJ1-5	TGTGCCAGCTCACCGGGTGACAATCAGCCCCAGCATTTT	CASSPGDNQPQHF
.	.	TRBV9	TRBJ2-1	TGTGCCAGCAGTATACGGACAGCGCCGCCTTACAATGAGCAGTTCTTC	CASSIRTAPPYNEQFF
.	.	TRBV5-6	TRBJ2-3	TGTGCCAGCAGCTTGGAACGCGTCGCAGATACGCAGTATTTT	CASSLERVADTQYF
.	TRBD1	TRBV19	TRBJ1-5	TGTGCCAGTAGGGGGTCTGGGACAGGGCAAAATCAGCCCCAGCATTTT	CASRGSGTGQNQPQHF
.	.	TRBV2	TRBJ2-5	TGTGCCAGCAGTTTCAGCCGACAAGAGACCCAGTACTTC	CASSFSRQETQYF
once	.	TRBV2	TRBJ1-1	TGTGCCAGCAGTGAATCGGGTCCTAGTTATTACACTGAAGCTTTCTTT	CASSESGPSYYTEAFF
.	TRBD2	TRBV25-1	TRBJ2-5	TGTGCCAGCAGACAATTAGCGGGAGAGACCCAGTACTTC	CASRQLAGETQYF
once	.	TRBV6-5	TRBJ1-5	TGTGCCAGCAGAAAGAACAGGGAGAGCAATCAGCCCCAGCATTTT	CASRKNRESNQPQHF
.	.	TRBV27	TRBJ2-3	TGTGCCAGCAGCCAGACCGGGATCCGCACAGATACGCAGTATTTT	CASSQTGIRTDTQYF
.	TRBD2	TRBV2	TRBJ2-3	TGTGCCAGCAGTGCATGGACTAGCGGGGTTATAGATACGCAGTATTTT	CASSAWTSGVIDTQYF
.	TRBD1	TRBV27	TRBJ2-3	TGTGCCAGCAGTTTATTAGGCAGGGGGCGTGATACGGGGCAGTATTTT	CASSLLGRGRDTGQYF
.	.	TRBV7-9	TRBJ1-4	TGTGCCAGCAGCTTAGATGTTACAGGGAGTGAAAAACTGTTTTTT	CASSLDVTGSEKLFF
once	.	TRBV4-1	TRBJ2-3	TGCGCCAGCAGCCAATCTCACGGGGGCGCCAGTACGCAGTATTTT	CASSQSHGGASTQYF
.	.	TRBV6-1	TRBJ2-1	TGTGCCAGCAGTGCCATTCAGGGGTACAATGAGCAGTTCTTC	CASSAIQGYNEQFF
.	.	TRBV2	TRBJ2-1	TGTGCCAGCAGTGCCGGGACTTTCCCTGGGAATGAGCAGTTCTTC	CASSAGTFPGNEQFF
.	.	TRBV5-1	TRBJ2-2	TGCGCCAGCAGCCCCCGCAGTTCGAACACCGGGGAGCTGTTTTTT	CASSPRSSNTGELFF
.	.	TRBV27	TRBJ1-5	TGTGCCAGCAGTTCCGACGAGTGGGGACAGCCCCAGCATTTT	CASSSDEWGQPQHF
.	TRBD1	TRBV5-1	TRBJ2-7	TGCGCCAGCAGCTTGTGGCAGGGGGCAGGCTACGAGCAGTACTTC	CASSLWQGAGYEQYF
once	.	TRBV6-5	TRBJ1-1	TGTGCCAGCACCGAAGCCAGGGGAGGGAACACTGAAGCTTTCTTT	CASTEARGGNTEAFF
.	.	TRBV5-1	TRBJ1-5	TGCGCCAGCAGCTTAAACGGGGGTAACAATCAGCCCCAGCATTTT	CASSLNGGNNQPQHF
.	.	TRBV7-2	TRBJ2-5	TGTGCCAGCAGCTTTCGGCAGCAAGAGACCCAGTACTTC	CASSFRQQETQYF
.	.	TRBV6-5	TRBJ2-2	TGTGCCAGCAGTTATAAGGGGCCCCCCGGGGAGCTGTTTTTT	CASSYKGPPGELFF
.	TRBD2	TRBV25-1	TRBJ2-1	TGTGCCAGCAGCGGACTAGGGAATCGCAATGAGCAGTTCTTC	CASSGLGNRNEQFF
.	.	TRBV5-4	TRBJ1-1	TGTGCCAGCAGCTCCCGAAGGGACGCTGAAGCTTTCTTT	CASSSRRDAEAFF
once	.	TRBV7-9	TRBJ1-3	TGTGCCAGCAGCCCGGACGGTGGAAACACCATATATTTT	CASSPDGGNTIYF
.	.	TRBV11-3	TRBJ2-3	TGTGCCAGCAGCTTAGGGGCGAAGGGGGATACGCAGTATTTT	CASSLGAKGDTQYF